A selection of T cell receptor beta chains follows, all from one sample in a study of CD8 T cells in Susac syndrome. TCRdb called the immunoSEQ multiplex PCR reads again in MiXCR, with one record for every CDR3 protein. Found here are tens of thousands of distinct CDR3 sequences, around 90% of them singletons; the top ten hold under 0.6%. The specimen sequenced was CD8+ T cells from PBMCs. These receptors were obtained from a human donor with multiple sclerosis. The CDR3 runs from the conserved cysteine through the conserved F or W. D genes are given only for firm matches. Size is omitted from some rows. Given values are once, few, many or a class for expanded clones.

D gene: TRBD1; V gene: TRBV11-2; clone size: NA; J gene: TRBJ2-7; CDR3 DNA: TGTGCCAGCAGCTCCCGGGACAGCTCCTACGAGCAGTACTTC; CDR3 protein: CASSSRDSSYEQYF
D gene: NA; V gene: TRBV9; clone size: once; J gene: TRBJ1-3; CDR3 DNA: TGTGCCAGCAGCGTAGAACAGGATCCCCGAAACACCATATATTTT; CDR3 protein: CASSVEQDPRNTIYF
D gene: NA; V gene: TRBV30; clone size: NA; J gene: TRBJ2-1; CDR3 DNA: TGTGCCTGGAGTAGGGCAGGATACGTCAATGAGCAGTTCTTC; CDR3 protein: CAWSRAGYVNEQFF
D gene: NA; V gene: TRBV6-2/TRBV6-3; clone size: NA; J gene: TRBJ2-1; CDR3 DNA: TGTGCCAGCACCCAGGGGTACAATGAGCAGTTCTTC; CDR3 protein: CASTQGYNEQFF
D gene: NA; V gene: TRBV20-1; clone size: NA; J gene: TRBJ2-7; CDR3 DNA: TGCAGTGCTAGACAACCGGGACGCGCTCCCTACGAGCAGTACTTC; CDR3 protein: CSARQPGRAPYEQYF
D gene: NA; V gene: TRBV14; clone size: NA; J gene: TRBJ2-1; CDR3 DNA: TGTGCCAGCAGCCAAGTGACCGGCAATGAGCAGTTCTTC; CDR3 protein: CASSQVTGNEQFF
D gene: NA; V gene: TRBV24-1; clone size: NA; J gene: TRBJ1-2; CDR3 DNA: TGTGCCACCAGTGATAATCCTCCCTCGGACGGCTACACCTTC; CDR3 protein: CATSDNPPSDGYTF
D gene: NA; V gene: TRBV7-9; clone size: NA; J gene: TRBJ2-1; CDR3 DNA: TGTGCCAGCAGCTTACCGGGGGCCCTCCACAGTGAGCAGTTCTTC; CDR3 protein: CASSLPGALHSEQFF
D gene: TRBD1; V gene: TRBV7-7; clone size: NA; J gene: TRBJ2-1; CDR3 DNA: TGTGCTAGCAGCTTATCGGGACAGGGGGCTAACAATGAGCAGTTCTTC; CDR3 protein: CASSLSGQGANNEQFF
D gene: TRBD2; V gene: TRBV9; clone size: few; J gene: TRBJ2-7; CDR3 DNA: TGTGCCAGCAGCGAAGCGGGCGGGAGCTCCTACGAGCAGTACTTC; CDR3 protein: CASSEAGGSSYEQYF
D gene: TRBD2; V gene: TRBV6-5; clone size: NA; J gene: TRBJ2-7; CDR3 DNA: TGTGCCAGCAGTGGCGGGAGGGCCATGTACGAGCAGTACTTC; CDR3 protein: CASSGGRAMYEQYF
D gene: NA; V gene: TRBV29-1; clone size: once; J gene: TRBJ2-3; CDR3 DNA: TGCAACGTTTTCCCCCCCTTCCGCCCAGATACGCAGTATTTT; CDR3 protein: CNVFPPFRPDTQYF
D gene: TRBD1; V gene: TRBV10-2; clone size: NA; J gene: TRBJ2-1; CDR3 DNA: TGCGCCAGCAGGACAGGGGGGGGCAATGAGCAGTTCTTC; CDR3 protein: CASRTGGGNEQFF
D gene: NA; V gene: TRBV6-1; clone size: NA; J gene: TRBJ2-5; CDR3 DNA: TGTGCCAGCACCTCCGTTGGGGAAGAGACCCAGTACTTC; CDR3 protein: CASTSVGEETQYF
D gene: TRBD1; V gene: TRBV27; clone size: NA; J gene: TRBJ1-1; CDR3 DNA: TGTGCCAGCAGTACACTACAGGGGTTGAACACTGAAGCTTTCTTT; CDR3 protein: CASSTLQGLNTEAFF
D gene: TRBD1; V gene: TRBV19; clone size: NA; J gene: TRBJ1-6; CDR3 DNA: TGTGCCAGTAAGCCCAGGGGGCCCAATTCACCCCTCCACTTT; CDR3 protein: CASKPRGPNSPLHF
D gene: TRBD1; V gene: TRBV4-1; clone size: NA; J gene: TRBJ2-1; CDR3 DNA: TGCGCCAGCAGCCAGCCTACAGGGGACGAGCAGTTCTTC; CDR3 protein: CASSQPTGDEQFF
D gene: NA; V gene: TRBV27; clone size: NA; J gene: TRBJ2-5; CDR3 DNA: TGTGCCAGCAGTTTATCGGCCCAAGAGACCCAGTACTTC; CDR3 protein: CASSLSAQETQYF
D gene: NA; V gene: TRBV27; clone size: NA; J gene: TRBJ2-7; CDR3 DNA: TGTGCCAGCAGTTCCGGGACAAACTCCTACGAGCAGTACTTC; CDR3 protein: CASSSGTNSYEQYF
D gene: TRBD1; V gene: TRBV10-3; clone size: few; J gene: TRBJ2-7; CDR3 DNA: TGTGCCATCAGTGAGACCAGGACAGGGTCCGACGAGCAGTACTTC; CDR3 protein: CAISETRTGSDEQYF
D gene: TRBD1; V gene: TRBV24-1; clone size: NA; J gene: TRBJ1-2; CDR3 DNA: TGTGCCACCAGTGATTCCTACAGGGGGGACTATGGCTACACCTTC; CDR3 protein: CATSDSYRGDYGYTF
D gene: NA; V gene: TRBV12-3/TRBV12-4; clone size: NA; J gene: TRBJ2-5; CDR3 DNA: TGTGCCAGCAGTTTCGGAAGGGGGGGGCCTCTCGAGACCCAGTACTTC; CDR3 protein: CASSFGRGGPLETQYF
D gene: NA; V gene: TRBV5-1; clone size: NA; J gene: TRBJ1-2; CDR3 DNA: TGCGCCAGCTACCCTTTTAATGCCGCGTCGGATGGCTACACCTTC; CDR3 protein: CASYPFNAASDGYTF
D gene: TRBD2; V gene: TRBV30; clone size: NA; J gene: TRBJ2-1; CDR3 DNA: TGTGCCTGGAGTGTACTGGCGGGAGGGCAGTTCTTC; CDR3 protein: CAWSVLAGGQFF
D gene: NA; V gene: TRBV5-1; clone size: NA; J gene: TRBJ2-3; CDR3 DNA: TGCGCCAGCAGAAAAATGGGGGGCACAGATACGCAGTATTTT; CDR3 protein: CASRKMGGTDTQYF
D gene: NA; V gene: TRBV5-1; clone size: once; J gene: TRBJ1-2; CDR3 DNA: TGCGCCAGCAGACCTGCAGGAGAAGGCTACACCTTC; CDR3 protein: CASRPAGEGYTF
D gene: NA; V gene: TRBV6-1; clone size: NA; J gene: TRBJ1-1; CDR3 DNA: TGTGCCAGCAGTGAATGGGTGGGGGCTGAAGCTTTCTTT; CDR3 protein: CASSEWVGAEAFF
D gene: NA; V gene: TRBV27; clone size: NA; J gene: TRBJ1-1; CDR3 DNA: TGTGCCAGCAGTTTATTAGGACCCATAATGAACACTGAAGCTTTCTTT; CDR3 protein: CASSLLGPIMNTEAFF
D gene: TRBD2; V gene: TRBV25-1; clone size: NA; J gene: TRBJ2-2; CDR3 DNA: TGTGCCAGCAGTGAATGGGCTAGCGGGGGCCCTAACACCGGGGAGCTGTTTTTT; CDR3 protein: CASSEWASGGPNTGELFF
D gene: TRBD1; V gene: TRBV13; clone size: few; J gene: TRBJ2-7; CDR3 DNA: TGTGCCAGCAGCCTAGACAGGGATGTTAACGAGCAGTACTTC; CDR3 protein: CASSLDRDVNEQYF
D gene: TRBD1; V gene: TRBV20-1; clone size: once; J gene: TRBJ1-1; CDR3 DNA: TGCAGTGCTAGATCAATTGGACAGGGTCGCCCTGAAGCTTTCTTT; CDR3 protein: CSARSIGQGRPEAFF
D gene: NA; V gene: TRBV5-1; clone size: once; J gene: TRBJ2-2; CDR3 DNA: TGCGCCAGCAGACCCTACCTGGGGACCGGGGGGCTGTTTTTT; CDR3 protein: CASRPYLGTGGLFF
D gene: NA; V gene: TRBV27; clone size: NA; J gene: TRBJ1-5; CDR3 DNA: TGTGCCAGCTCTGGCAGGGTAAATCAGCCCCAGCATTTT; CDR3 protein: CASSGRVNQPQHF
D gene: NA; V gene: TRBV5-1; clone size: NA; J gene: TRBJ2-4; CDR3 DNA: TGCGCCAGCAGCTTGGGTGCCGATAGAAACATTCAGTACTTC; CDR3 protein: CASSLGADRNIQYF
D gene: NA; V gene: TRBV2; clone size: once; J gene: TRBJ2-4; CDR3 DNA: TGTGCCAGCAGAGGCATCAAAAACATTCAGTACTTC; CDR3 protein: CASRGIKNIQYF
D gene: NA; V gene: TRBV6-5; clone size: NA; J gene: TRBJ2-7; CDR3 DNA: TGTGCCAGCAGTTACTCACAGACCTACGAGCAGTACTTC; CDR3 protein: CASSYSQTYEQYF
D gene: NA; V gene: TRBV2; clone size: NA; J gene: TRBJ1-2; CDR3 DNA: TGTGCCAGCAGTGAAGCGCTTCGAGGGGGAGAATACGGCTACACCTTC; CDR3 protein: CASSEALRGGEYGYTF
D gene: NA; V gene: TRBV6-1; clone size: once; J gene: TRBJ2-2; CDR3 DNA: TGTGCCACCAGGGCTCCCGGGGAGCTGTTTTTT; CDR3 protein: CATRAPGELFF
D gene: NA; V gene: TRBV7-2; clone size: NA; J gene: TRBJ2-7; CDR3 DNA: TGTGCCAGCAGCTACAACGGGGTCAACTACTACGAGCAGTACTTC; CDR3 protein: CASSYNGVNYYEQYF
D gene: NA; V gene: TRBV7-6; clone size: NA; J gene: TRBJ1-2; CDR3 DNA: TGTGCCAGCAGCTTAACTGGGGACTATGGCTACACCTTC; CDR3 protein: CASSLTGDYGYTF
D gene: NA; V gene: TRBV27; clone size: NA; J gene: TRBJ1-1; CDR3 DNA: TGTGCCAGCAGTTTTGTAGGAAGGGTATATGATGAAGCTTTCTTT; CDR3 protein: CASSFVGRVYDEAFF
D gene: TRBD1; V gene: TRBV10-2; clone size: few; J gene: TRBJ2-7; CDR3 DNA: TGCGCCAGCAGTGAGTCGAAGGACAGGGAACCCTACGAGCAGTACTTC; CDR3 protein: CASSESKDREPYEQYF
D gene: NA; V gene: TRBV11-2; clone size: NA; J gene: TRBJ2-7; CDR3 DNA: TGTGCCAGCAGCTTAGAAGGGGGAAGCTCCTACGAGCAGTACTTC; CDR3 protein: CASSLEGGSSYEQYF
D gene: TRBD2; V gene: TRBV3-1; clone size: NA; J gene: TRBJ2-7; CDR3 DNA: TGTGCCAGCAGCCAAGCTGTTAGCGGGAATACCTACGAGCAGTACTTC; CDR3 protein: CASSQAVSGNTYEQYF
D gene: NA; V gene: TRBV5-6; clone size: NA; J gene: TRBJ1-1; CDR3 DNA: TGTGCCAGCAGCTTGTTCCAGGGCTGGTCGTGGACTGAAGCTTTCTTT; CDR3 protein: CASSLFQGWSWTEAFF
D gene: NA; V gene: TRBV6-5; clone size: NA; J gene: TRBJ1-2; CDR3 DNA: TGTGCCAGCAGTTACGGAGGGGTTGACGGCTACACCTTC; CDR3 protein: CASSYGGVDGYTF
D gene: NA; V gene: TRBV28; clone size: NA; J gene: TRBJ1-1; CDR3 DNA: TGTGCCAGCAGTCTCGATTGGGGGGCTAGAAACACTGAAGCTTTCTTT; CDR3 protein: CASSLDWGARNTEAFF
D gene: TRBD2; V gene: TRBV6-2/TRBV6-3; clone size: NA; J gene: TRBJ2-1; CDR3 DNA: TGTGCCAGCAGTGCTGGACTAGCGGGTGTCAATGAGCAGTTCTTC; CDR3 protein: CASSAGLAGVNEQFF
D gene: NA; V gene: TRBV28; clone size: few; J gene: TRBJ2-1; CDR3 DNA: TGTGCCAGCAGTTTATTGGGGGAACAGTTCTTC; CDR3 protein: CASSLLGEQFF
D gene: NA; V gene: TRBV9; clone size: few; J gene: TRBJ2-3; CDR3 DNA: TGTGCCAGCAGCGTTCTTAGCACAGATACGCAGTATTTT; CDR3 protein: CASSVLSTDTQYF
D gene: TRBD2; V gene: TRBV9; clone size: NA; J gene: TRBJ2-1; CDR3 DNA: TGTGCCAGCAGCGTTTCAGGGAGGGATGAGCAGTTCTTC; CDR3 protein: CASSVSGRDEQFF
D gene: NA; V gene: TRBV20-1; clone size: NA; J gene: TRBJ2-7; CDR3 DNA: TGCAGTGCTCGGGGTTATACCTACGAGCAGTACTTC; CDR3 protein: CSARGYTYEQYF
D gene: NA; V gene: TRBV27; clone size: NA; J gene: TRBJ1-6; CDR3 DNA: TGTGCCAGCAGTTTATACCCCACGGGACTCGATTCACCCCTCCACTTT; CDR3 protein: CASSLYPTGLDSPLHF
D gene: NA; V gene: TRBV29-1; clone size: NA; J gene: TRBJ2-7; CDR3 DNA: TGCAGCGTTGAGGGGGCGGGTGAGCAGTACTTC; CDR3 protein: CSVEGAGEQYF